This T cell receptor beta chain emerged from a study of CD8+CD57+ T cells in acquired aplastic anemia. This CDR3 contains 13 residues. Germline lookup yields CDR1 DFQATT and CDR2 SNEGSKA (reference sequence). The V gene end was trimmed by 7 bases and the J gene end by 2 bases; junction bases not matched to a gene: 5. It was genomic DNA that served as the template for profiling TCR beta VDJ and CDR3. One entry per CDR3 protein results from TCRdb running MiXCR on the reads. Altogether approximately 170,000 distinct CDR3 sequences are present, approximately 51% being singletons, with the ten largest covering around 3.2%. Whoever was chosen for sequencing had shown CD8+CD57+ cell expansion by flow cytometry. Severe acquired aplastic anemia affected all patients. This clonotype was detected ten times or more.

The chain links TRBV20-1 to TRBJ2-5; TRBD1 matches 9 bases. The source material was sorted CD4+, CD8+, or CD8+CD57+ T cells (not recorded which) from PBMCs. This receptor was obtained from a human donor with aplastic anemia. The CDR3 loop is CSVTTGGQETQYF. DNA for the CDR3: TGCAGTGTTACGACAGGGGGTCAAGAGACCCAGTACTTC.